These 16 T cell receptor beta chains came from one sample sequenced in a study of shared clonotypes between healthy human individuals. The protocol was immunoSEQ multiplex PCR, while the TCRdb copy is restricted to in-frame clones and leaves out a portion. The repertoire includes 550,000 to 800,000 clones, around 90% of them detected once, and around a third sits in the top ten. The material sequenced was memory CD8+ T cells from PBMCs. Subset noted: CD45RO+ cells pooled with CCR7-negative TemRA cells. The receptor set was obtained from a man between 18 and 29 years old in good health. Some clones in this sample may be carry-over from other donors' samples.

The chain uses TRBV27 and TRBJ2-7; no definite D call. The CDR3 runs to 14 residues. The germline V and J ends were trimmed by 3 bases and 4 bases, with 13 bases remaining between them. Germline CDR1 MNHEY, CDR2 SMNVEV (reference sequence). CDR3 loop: CASSFDSRIYEQYF. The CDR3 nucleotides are TGTGCCAGCAGTTTTGACTCCCGAATTTACGAGCAGTACTTC.

The CDR3: CASTIVGVAGQETQYF. The CDR3 DNA sequence: TGTGCCAGCACCATCGTGGGGGTAGCGGGCCAAGAGACCCAGTACTTC. The V gene is TRBV7-9, the J gene TRBJ2-5; 7 bases line up with TRBD2. This CDR3 region has 16 residues. The ends lost 7 bases at V and 1 base at J; junction bases unmatched: 12. Germline V CDR1 and CDR2: SEHNR, FQNEAQ (reference sequence).

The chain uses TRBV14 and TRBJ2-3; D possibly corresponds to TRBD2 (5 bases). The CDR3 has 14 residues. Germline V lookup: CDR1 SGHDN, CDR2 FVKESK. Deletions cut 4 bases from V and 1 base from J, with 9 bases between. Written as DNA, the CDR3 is TGTGCCAGCAGCCCCGGGCGGGGCACAGATACGCAGTATTTT. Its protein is CASSPGRGTDTQYF.

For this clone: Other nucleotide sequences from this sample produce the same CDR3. The CDR3 loop is CASSLGTTYEQYF. The CDR3 DNA reads as TGTGCCAGCAGTTTAGGGACAACCTACGAGCAGTACTTC. This chain uses TRBV27 with TRBJ2-7; possible D gene TRBD1, 6 bases. The V end was cut by 2 bases, the J end by 2 bases, with 7 bases between. CDR3 size: 13 residues. Germline CDR1 is MNHEY and CDR2 is SMNVEV (reference sequence).

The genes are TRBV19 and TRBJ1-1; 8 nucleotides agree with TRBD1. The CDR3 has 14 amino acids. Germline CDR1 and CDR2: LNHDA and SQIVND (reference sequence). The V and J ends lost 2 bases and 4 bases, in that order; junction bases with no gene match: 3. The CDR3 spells CASSIQGAITEAFF. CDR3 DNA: TGTGCCAGTAGTATACAGGGGGCTATCACTGAAGCTTTCTTT.

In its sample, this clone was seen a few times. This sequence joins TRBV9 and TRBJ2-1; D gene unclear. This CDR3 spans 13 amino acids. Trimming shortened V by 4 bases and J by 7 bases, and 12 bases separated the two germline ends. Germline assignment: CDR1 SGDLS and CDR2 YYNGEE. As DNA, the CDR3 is TGTGCCAGCAGCCCCACTTCTGGTAATGAGCAGTTCTTC. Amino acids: CASSPTSGNEQFF.

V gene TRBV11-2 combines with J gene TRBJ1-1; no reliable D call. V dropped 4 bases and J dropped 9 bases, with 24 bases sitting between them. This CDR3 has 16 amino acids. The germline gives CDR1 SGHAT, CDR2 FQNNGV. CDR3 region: CASSSGRLGGFGKAFF. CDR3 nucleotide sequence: TGTGCCAGCAGCTCCGGGCGGCTCGGCGGTTTTGGTAAAGCTTTCTTT.

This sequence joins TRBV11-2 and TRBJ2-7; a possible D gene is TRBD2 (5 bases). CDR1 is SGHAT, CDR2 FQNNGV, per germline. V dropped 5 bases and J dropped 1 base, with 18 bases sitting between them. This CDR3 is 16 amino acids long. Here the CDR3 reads CASSPRTGKTSYEQYF. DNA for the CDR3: TGTGCCAGCAGCCCGCGGACTGGGAAGACGTCCTACGAGCAGTACTTC.

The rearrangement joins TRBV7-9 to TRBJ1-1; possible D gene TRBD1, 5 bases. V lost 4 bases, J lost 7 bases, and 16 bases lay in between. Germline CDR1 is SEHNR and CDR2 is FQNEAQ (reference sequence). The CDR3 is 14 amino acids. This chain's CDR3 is CASSSPRQLLEAFF. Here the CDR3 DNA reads TGTGCCAGCAGCTCCCCTCGACAGTTACTTGAAGCTTTCTTT.

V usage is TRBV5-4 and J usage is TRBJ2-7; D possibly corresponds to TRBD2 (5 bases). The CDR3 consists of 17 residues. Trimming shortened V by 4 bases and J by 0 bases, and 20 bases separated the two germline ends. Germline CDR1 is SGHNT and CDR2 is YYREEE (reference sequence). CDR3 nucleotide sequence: TGTGCCAGCAGCGGAGGATCGAGCTTCGGAAGCTCCTACGAGCAGTACTTC. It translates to CASSGGSSFGSSYEQYF.

The CDR3 loop reads CASSVDLAETQYF. In DNA, the CDR3 is TGTGCCAGCAGCGTAGATCTAGCGGAGACCCAGTACTTC. This chain connects TRBV9 to TRBJ2-5; perhaps TRBD2 as D (6 bases). The CDR3 length is 13 residues. Trimming cost V 0 bases and J 5 bases, with 8 bases left between them. The V gene's germline CDR1 is SGDLS and CDR2 YYNGEE.

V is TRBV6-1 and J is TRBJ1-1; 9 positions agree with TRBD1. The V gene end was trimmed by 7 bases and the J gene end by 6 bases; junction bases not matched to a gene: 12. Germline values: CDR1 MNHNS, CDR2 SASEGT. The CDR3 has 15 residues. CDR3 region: CASNIQTGGRAEAFF. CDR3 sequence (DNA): TGTGCCAGCAACATACAGACAGGGGGGAGGGCTGAAGCTTTCTTT.

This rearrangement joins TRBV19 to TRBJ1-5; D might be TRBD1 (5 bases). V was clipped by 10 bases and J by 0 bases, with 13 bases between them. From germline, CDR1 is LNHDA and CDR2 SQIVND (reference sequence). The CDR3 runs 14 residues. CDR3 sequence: CATYQGYSNQPQHF. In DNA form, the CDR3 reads TGTGCCACCTATCAGGGATATAGCAATCAGCCCCAGCATTTT.

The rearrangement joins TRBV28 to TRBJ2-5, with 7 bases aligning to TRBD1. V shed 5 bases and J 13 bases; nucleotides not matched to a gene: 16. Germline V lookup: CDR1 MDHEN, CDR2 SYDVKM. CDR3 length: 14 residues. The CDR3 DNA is TGTGCCAGCAGTCGGAGCGACAGGGCGGTAGATCGGTACTTC. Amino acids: CASSRSDRAVDRYF.

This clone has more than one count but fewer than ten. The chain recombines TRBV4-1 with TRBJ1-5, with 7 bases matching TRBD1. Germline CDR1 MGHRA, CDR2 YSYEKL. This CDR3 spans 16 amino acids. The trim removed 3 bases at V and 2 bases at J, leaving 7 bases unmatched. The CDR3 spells CASSQGQRVGNQPQHF. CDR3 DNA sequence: TGCGCCAGCAGCCAGGGACAGCGCGTTGGCAATCAGCCCCAGCATTTT.

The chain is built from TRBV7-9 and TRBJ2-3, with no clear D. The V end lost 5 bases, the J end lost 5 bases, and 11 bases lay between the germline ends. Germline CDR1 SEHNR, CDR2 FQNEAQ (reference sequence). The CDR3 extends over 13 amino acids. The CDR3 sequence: CASSPSPLDTQYF. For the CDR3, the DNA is TGTGCCAGCAGCCCCTCACCCTTAGATACGCAGTATTTT.